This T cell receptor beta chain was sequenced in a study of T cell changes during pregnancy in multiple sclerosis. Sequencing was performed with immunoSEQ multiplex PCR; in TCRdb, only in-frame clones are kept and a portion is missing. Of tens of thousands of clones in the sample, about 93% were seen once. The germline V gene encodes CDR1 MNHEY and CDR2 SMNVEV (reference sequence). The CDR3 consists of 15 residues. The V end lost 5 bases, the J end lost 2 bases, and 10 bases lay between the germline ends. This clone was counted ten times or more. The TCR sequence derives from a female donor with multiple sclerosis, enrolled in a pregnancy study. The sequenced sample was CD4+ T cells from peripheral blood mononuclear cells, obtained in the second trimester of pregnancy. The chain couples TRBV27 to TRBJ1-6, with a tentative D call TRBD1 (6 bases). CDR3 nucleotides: TGTGCCAGCAGTAAGGGGGGGGCCTATAATTCACCCCTCCACTTT. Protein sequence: CASSKGGAYNSPLHF.